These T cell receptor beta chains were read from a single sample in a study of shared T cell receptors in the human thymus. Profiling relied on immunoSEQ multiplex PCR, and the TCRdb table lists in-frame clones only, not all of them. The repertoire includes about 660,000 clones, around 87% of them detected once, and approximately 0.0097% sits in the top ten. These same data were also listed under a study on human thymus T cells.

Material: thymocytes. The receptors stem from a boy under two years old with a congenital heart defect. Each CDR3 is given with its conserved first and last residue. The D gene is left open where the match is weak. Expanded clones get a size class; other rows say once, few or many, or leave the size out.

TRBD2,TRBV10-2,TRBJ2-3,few,TGCGCCAGCACCCTCCCCGGGACTAGCGATACGCAGTATTTT,CASTLPGTSDTQYF
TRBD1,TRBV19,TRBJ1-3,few,TGTGCCAGTACCGCGGGACAGGGTGGTTACACCATATATTTT,CASTAGQGGYTIYF
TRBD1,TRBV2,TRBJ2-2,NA,TGTGCCAGCAGCGACAGGGCGAACACCGGGGAGCTGTTTTTT,CASSDRANTGELFF
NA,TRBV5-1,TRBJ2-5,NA,TGCGCCAGCAGCCTACGGACAGACCAAGAGACCCAGTACTTC,CASSLRTDQETQYF
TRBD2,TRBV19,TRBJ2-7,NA,TGTGCCAGTAGTATCCCGCTAGCGGGGGGGGGTTACGAGCAGTACTTC,CASSIPLAGGGYEQYF
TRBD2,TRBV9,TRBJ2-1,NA,TGTGCCAGCAGCGTAGAACTAGCGGACAATGAGCAGTTCTTC,CASSVELADNEQFF
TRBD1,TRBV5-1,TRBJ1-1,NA,TGCGCCAGCAGGGGACAGGGGGCTAGTTGGAACACTGAAGCTTTCTTT,CASRGQGASWNTEAFF
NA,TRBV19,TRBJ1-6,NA,TGTGCCAGTAGTGACCAAGGGGGCTCCTATAATTCACCCCTCCACTTT,CASSDQGGSYNSPLHF
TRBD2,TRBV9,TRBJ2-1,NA,TGTGCCAGCAGCGTAGGGACTAGCGTTGTCTCCTACAATGAGCAGTTCTTC,CASSVGTSVVSYNEQFF
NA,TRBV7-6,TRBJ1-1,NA,TGTGCCAGCAGCCCTTGGGGGGAAGAAAACACTGAAGCTTTCTTT,CASSPWGEENTEAFF
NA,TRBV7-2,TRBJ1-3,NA,TGTGCCAGCAGCCCCCGGTCGAGCTCTGGAAACACCATATATTTT,CASSPRSSSGNTIYF
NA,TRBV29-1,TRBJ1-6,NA,TGCAGCGTTGGGGAGTTTAATTCACCCCTCCACTTT,CSVGEFNSPLHF
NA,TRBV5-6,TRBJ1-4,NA,TGTGCCAGCAGCTGCCGGACAAGGGAAAAACTGTTTTTT,CASSCRTREKLFF
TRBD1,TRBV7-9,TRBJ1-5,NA,TGTGCCAGCAGCTTGGGGACAGGGAGTGGCAATCAGCCCCAGCATTTT,CASSLGTGSGNQPQHF
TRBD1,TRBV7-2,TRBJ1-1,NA,TGTGCCAGCAGAGAGGGACAGGGTTCCGCTGAAGCTTTCTTT,CASREGQGSAEAFF
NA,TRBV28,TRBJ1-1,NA,TGTGCCAGCAGACACCCGGGACATACGAACACTGAAGCTTTCTTT,CASRHPGHTNTEAFF
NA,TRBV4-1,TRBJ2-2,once,TGCGCCAGCAGCCAAGAAACGGTTCCTTACGGGGAGCTGTTTTTT,CASSQETVPYGELFF
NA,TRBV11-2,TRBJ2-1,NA,TGTGCCAGCAGCCCGCGACTAGATTACGGTGAGCAGTTCTTC,CASSPRLDYGEQFF
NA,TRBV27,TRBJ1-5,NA,TGTGCCAGCAGTCCACGGGCGGGGGGGGCCTTCGATCAGCCCCAGCATTTT,CASSPRAGGAFDQPQHF
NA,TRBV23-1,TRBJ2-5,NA,TGCGCCAGCAGTCAACTTCAGAAAGAGACCCAGTACTTC,CASSQLQKETQYF
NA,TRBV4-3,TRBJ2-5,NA,TGCGCCAGCAGCCAATCGTTCGGGGAGACCCAGTACTTC,CASSQSFGETQYF
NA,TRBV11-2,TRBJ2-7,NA,TGTGCCAGCAGCTTCTGGACACCCTCCTACGAGCAGTACTTC,CASSFWTPSYEQYF
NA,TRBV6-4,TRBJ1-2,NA,TGTGCCAGCGCAGGGACTACAGGTCCCTGCTATGGCTACACCTTC,CASAGTTGPCYGYTF
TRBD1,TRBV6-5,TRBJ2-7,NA,TGTGCCAGCAGTCCGGACAGGGACAACGAGCAGTACTTC,CASSPDRDNEQYF
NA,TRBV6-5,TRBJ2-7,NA,TGTGCCAGCAGTTCAGAGGGTACCTACGAGCAGTACTTC,CASSSEGTYEQYF
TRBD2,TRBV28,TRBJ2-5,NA,TGTGCCAGCAGCCCCAGAAAACCCGGGACTAGCGGGGAGGTTACCCAGTACTTC,CASSPRKPGTSGEVTQYF
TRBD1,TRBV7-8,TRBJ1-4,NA,TGTGCCAGCAGCTCTCCTGGGACAGATGATGAAAAACTGTTTTTT,CASSSPGTDDEKLFF
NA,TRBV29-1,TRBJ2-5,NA,TGCAGCGTTGCCGGGGGAGCGATTTGGGGGACCCAGTACTTC,CSVAGGAIWGTQYF